The 30 T cell receptor beta chains below were found in one sample sequenced in a study of shared clonotypes between healthy human individuals. Libraries were prepared by immunoSEQ multiplex PCR; TCRdb keeps only in-frame clonotypes and omits some of them. The sample lists millions of clones, approximately 95% occurring once. Sequencing was performed on naive CD4+ T cells from PBMCs. Subset in this sample: CD45RA+ positively selected. Receptors originate from a man younger than 35 in good health. Some clones in this sample may be carry-over from other donors' samples.

The rearrangement uses TRBV5-1 and TRBJ2-1; 9 bases are shared with TRBD1. Germline CDR1 reads SGHRS; CDR2 reads YFSETQ. CDR3 size: 14 residues. Trimming at V came to 5 bases and at J to 8 bases, leaving 8 bases not matched to a gene. In DNA, the CDR3 is TGCGCCAGCAGTCCTGCGACAGGGGGGGATGAGCAGTTCTTC. Amino acids: CASSPATGGDEQFF.

CDR3 residues: CASSLSTSPETQYF. The CDR3 coding sequence is TGCGCCAGCAGCTTATCGACTAGTCCTGAGACCCAGTACTTC. The chain carries TRBV5-1 and TRBJ2-5; D possibly corresponds to TRBD2 (6 bases). V was trimmed by 2 bases and J by 5 bases, leaving 13 bases between them. The CDR3 has 14 amino acids. Germline-derived CDR1 and CDR2 are SGHRS and YFSETQ.

The chain is built from TRBV5-1 and TRBJ2-1; 13 bases map to TRBD2. V was clipped by 0 bases and J by 1 base; unmatched bases: 4. The CDR3 extends over 18 amino acids. Germline lookup yields CDR1 SGHRS and CDR2 YFSETQ. The CDR3 sequence: CASSLGTSGRGSYNEQFF. CDR3 DNA: TGCGCCAGCAGCTTGGGGACTAGCGGGAGAGGGTCCTACAATGAGCAGTTCTTC.

V gene TRBV4-1 combines with J gene TRBJ2-7, with D perhaps TRBD2 (6 bases). The CDR3 extends over 15 amino acids. V shed 4 bases and J shed 3 bases, with 16 bases lying between them. Germline CDR1 MGHRA, CDR2 YSYEKL. CDR3 residues: CASSLALALYYEQYF. The CDR3 DNA reads TGCGCCAGCAGCCTCGCCCTAGCGCTATACTACGAGCAGTACTTC.

This clone was seen once. V and J are TRBV7-9 and TRBJ1-3; D is undetermined. Germline values: CDR1 SEHNR, CDR2 FQNEAQ (reference sequence). CDR3 size: 13 residues. V lost 7 bases, J lost 0 bases, and 7 bases lay in between. The CDR3 nucleotides read TGTGCCAGCACTAGGTCCTCTGGAAACACCATATATTTT. Residues: CASTRSSGNTIYF.

The chain joins TRBV4-3 to TRBJ1-2, with 7 bases identical to TRBD1. CDR1 LGHNA and CDR2 YSLEER come from the germline V gene. Trimming at V came to 1 base and at J to 4 bases, leaving 9 bases not matched to a gene. The CDR3 length is 16 residues. The CDR3 is CASSQGTGILGYGYTF. The DNA of the CDR3 is TGCGCCAGCAGCCAAGGGACAGGAATCCTCGGCTATGGCTACACCTTC.

This clone was counted a few times. In the same sample, other DNA sequences code for this CDR3. DNA for the CDR3: TGTGCCAGCAGGCAGACCTACGAGCAGTACTTC. The encoded protein is CASRQTYEQYF. V and J are TRBV2 and TRBJ2-7; no definite D call. CDR1 and CDR2 from the germline V gene are SNHLY and FYNNEI. CDR3 size: 11 residues. V was cut by 6 bases and J by 2 bases, with 5 bases left in between.

Concerning this clone itself: Distinct nucleotide sequences in the sample also encode this CDR3. The rearrangement joins TRBV7-6 to TRBJ1-1; no definite D call. The V gene lost 5 bases and the J gene lost 2 bases, with 9 bases spanning the gap. The CDR3 runs to 13 residues. CDR1 is SGHVS and CDR2 is FNYEAQ in the germline V gene. CDR3 protein: CASSLGRNTEAFF. The CDR3 DNA reads as TGTGCCAGCAGCCTAGGGCGAAACACTGAAGCTTTCTTT.

The genes are TRBV21-1 and TRBJ2-5; TRBD1, the table's D call, lacks a check against the DNA. TRBV21-1 is a pseudogene locus. The CDR3 consists of 14 residues. The CDR3 DNA follows: TGTGCCAGCAGCCCCCAGGTGAGAGTGGAGACCCAGTACTTC. Its protein product is CASSPQVRVETQYF.

This clone appeared a single time. V and J are TRBV19 and TRBJ2-5; a possible D gene is TRBD2 (6 bases). The CDR3 has 14 residues. V was shortened by 4 bases and J by 9 bases, with 18 bases between the two germline ends. From germline, CDR1 is LNHDA and CDR2 SQIVND (reference sequence). CDR3: CASSTTGSEKAQYF. CDR3 in DNA: TGTGCCAGTAGTACGACCGGGAGCGAAAAGGCCCAGTACTTC.

This chain connects TRBV28 to TRBJ1-2; a possible D gene is TRBD1 (5 bases). V was clipped by 5 bases and J by 0 bases, with 10 bases between them. This CDR3 has 14 residues. Looked up from germline, CDR1 is MDHEN and CDR2 is SYDVKM. The CDR3 sequence: CASSDQGTNYGYTF. In DNA, the CDR3 is TGTGCCAGCAGTGATCAGGGTACTAACTATGGCTACACCTTC.

Only a few counts were recorded for this clone. The rearrangement joins TRBV6-1 to TRBJ1-4; a weak D match, TRBD1 (5 bases). The CDR3 length is 14 residues. The germline V and J ends were trimmed by 4 bases and 7 bases, with 13 bases remaining between them. Per germline, CDR1 MNHNS and CDR2 SASEGT. The DNA for the CDR3 is TGTGCCAGCAGTGCTGTCACGAGGGGTGAAAAACTGTTTTTT. This gives the protein CASSAVTRGEKLFF.

V usage is TRBV5-5 and J usage is TRBJ1-5; TRBD1 might be the D (5 bases). The V end was cut by 4 bases, the J end by 5 bases, with 10 bases between. From germline, CDR1 is SGHKS and CDR2 YYEKEE (reference sequence). The CDR3 is 13 amino acids. The CDR3 spells CASSPGGDQPQHF. CDR3 DNA: TGTGCCAGCAGCCCCGGGGGGGATCAGCCCCAGCATTTT. Full variable domain (outside the CDR3, taken from reference TRBV5-5 and TRBJ1-5): DAGVTQSPTHLIKTRGQQVTLRCSPISGHKSVSWYQQVLGQGPQFIFQYYEKEERGRGNFPDRFSARQFPNYSSELNVNALLLGDSALYLCASSPGGDQPQHFGDGTRLSIL.

With regard to this clone: The same CDR3 also results from other DNA sequences found in this sample. This chain connects TRBV19 to TRBJ1-1; D ambiguous. The V and J ends lost 0 bases and 9 bases respectively, with 5 bases between them. The CDR3 spans 11 residues. Germline V gene data show CDR1 as LNHDA and CDR2 as SQIVND (reference sequence). The DNA for the CDR3 is TGTGCCAGTAGTATAGATCGGAAAGCTTTCTTT. It encodes CASSIDRKAFF.

The genes are TRBV15 and TRBJ1-1; D unresolved. CDR1 is LNHNV and CDR2 is YYDKDF in the germline V gene (reference sequence). The CDR3 contains 14 residues. Trimming stripped 0 bases from V and 4 bases from J, with 9 bases between. CDR3 DNA: TGTGCCACCAGCAGAGATCATCTGACCACTGAAGCTTTCTTT. Protein: CATSRDHLTTEAFF. Variable domain in full (rest from reference TRBV15 and TRBJ1-1): DAMVIQNPRYQVTQFGKPVTLSCSQTLNHNVMYWYQQKSSQAPKLLFHYYDKDFNNEADTPDNFQSRRPNTSFCFLDIRSPGLGDTAMYLCATSRDHLTTEAFFGQGTRLTVV.

This rearrangement joins TRBV4-1 to TRBJ2-5; 13 positions agree with TRBD2. Matching the DNA end better, TRBJ2-7 makes the J call doubtful. CDR3 length: 17 amino acids. The germline V gene has CDR1 MGHRA and CDR2 YSYEKL. CDR3 in amino acids: CASSPIGRTSGSYEQYF. CDR3 nucleotides: TGCGCCAGCAGCCCCATCGGGCGGACTAGCGGGAGCTACGAGCAGTACTTC.

This chain joins TRBV7-2 and TRBJ1-1, with TRBD1 matching 7 bases. CDR1 and CDR2 from the germline V gene are SGHTA and FQGNSA. After removal of 1 base from V and 3 bases from J, the junction contained 5 bases not matched to a gene. The CDR3 is 15 residues long. The DNA for the CDR3 is TGTGCCAGCAGCTTAGAAGGGGGCCGGGACACTGAAGCTTTCTTT. Amino acid sequence: CASSLEGGRDTEAFF.

The chain joins TRBV5-5 to TRBJ1-5; 7 nucleotides match TRBD1. J lost 0 bases, V lost 3 bases, and 3 bases had no gene match. The CDR3 extends over 15 amino acids. Germline assignment: CDR1 SGHKS and CDR2 YYEKEE (reference sequence). CDR3 nucleotides: TGTGCCAGCAGCTCGACAGGGATTAGCAATCAGCCCCAGCATTTT. Protein: CASSSTGISNQPQHF.

The chain links TRBV2 to TRBJ1-2; tentative D call: TRBD1 (6 bases). Germline V gene data show CDR1 as SNHLY and CDR2 as FYNNEI. The V end lost 2 bases, the J end lost 6 bases, and 13 bases lay between the germline ends. This CDR3 comprises 14 residues. DNA of the CDR3: TGTGCCAGCAGTGAATCCGGGGGCGTGGATGGCTACACCTTC. Amino acids: CASSESGGVDGYTF. Full variable domain (remainder filled in from reference TRBV2 and TRBJ1-2): EPEVTQTPSHQVTQMGQEVILRCVPISNHLYFYWYRQILGQKVEFLVSFYNNEISEKSEIFDDQFSVERPDGSNFTLKIRSTKLEDSAMYFCASSESGGVDGYTFGSGTRLTVV.

The genes are TRBV5-1 and TRBJ2-3, with D hard to call. Germline V gives CDR1 SGHRS, CDR2 YFSETQ. The CDR3 sequence is 13 residues long. V was shortened by 4 bases and J by 5 bases, with 11 bases between the two germline ends. The CDR3 loop is CASSPLVLDTQYF. The CDR3 DNA is TGCGCCAGCAGCCCCCTGGTATTAGATACGCAGTATTTT. Combining the CDR3 with reference TRBV5-1 and TRBJ2-3 gives the whole variable domain KAGVTQTPRYLIKTRGQQVTLSCSPISGHRSVSWYQQTPGQGLQFLFEYFSETQRNKGNFPGRFSGRQFSNSRSEMNVSTLELGDSALYLCASSPLVLDTQYFGPGTRLTVL.

V gene TRBV9 combines with J gene TRBJ1-2, with 7 bases lining up with TRBD1. Unmatched junction bases numbered 7, after V lost 3 bases and J lost 8 bases. Germline-derived CDR1 and CDR2 are SGDLS and YYNGEE. The CDR3 has 13 amino acids. As DNA, the CDR3 is TGTGCCAGCAGCGGAATGACAGGGCGAGGCTACACCTTC. Encoded protein: CASSGMTGRGYTF.

The J gene is TRBJ1-6, the V gene TRBV7-8; D gene ambiguous. CDR3 length: 12 residues. Trimming took off 3 bases at V and 10 bases at J, with 7 bases between the two ends. Germline lookup yields CDR1 SGHVS and CDR2 FQNEAQ. The CDR3 is CASSFPGSPLHF. The CDR3 bases are TGTGCCAGCAGCTTTCCGGGCTCACCCCTCCACTTT.

As regards this clone: A junction end diverges from the germline sequence, so it may reflect a read error. This chain uses TRBV19 with TRBJ2-2; no firm D call. The CDR3 covers 12 residues. Germline loops: CDR1 LNHDA, CDR2 SQIVND (reference sequence). The CDR3, as DNA: TGTGCCAGTAGCAGGAACCCCGGGGAGCTGTTTTTT. Translated: CASSRNPGELFF.

The chain couples TRBV6-1 to TRBJ2-7; possible D gene TRBD1, 6 bases. V lost 4 bases and J 5 bases, leaving 12 bases between the germline ends. The CDR3 consists of 13 residues. Germline V CDR1 and CDR2: MNHNS, SASEGT. CDR3 bases: TGTGCCAGCAGTGGTCAGGGGCTTAACGAGCAGTACTTC. Protein product: CASSGQGLNEQYF.

In its sample, this clone was seen a few times. The sample contains more than one DNA sequence encoding this CDR3. This chain links TRBV2 with TRBJ1-5, with D hard to call. Germline loops: CDR1 SNHLY, CDR2 FYNNEI. This CDR3 has 13 residues. V lost 4 bases, J lost 1 base, and 5 bases lay in between. The CDR3 sequence is CASSANSNQPQHF. The DNA of the CDR3 is TGTGCCAGCAGTGCGAACAGCAATCAGCCCCAGCATTTT.

V usage is TRBV11-1 and J usage is TRBJ2-1; D gene uncertain. V was cut by 6 bases and J by 8 bases, with 14 bases left in between. The CDR3 is 13 residues long. Germline CDR1 is SGHAT and CDR2 is FQDESV (reference sequence). The CDR3 region is CASSSEPTYEQFF. CDR3 sequence (DNA): TGTGCCAGCAGTTCCGAGCCGACATATGAGCAGTTCTTC.

This rearrangement joins TRBV27 to TRBJ2-5; 7 bases map to TRBD1. With 4 bases clipped from V and 2 bases from J, the junction kept 1 base outside the gene matches. The CDR3 totals 13 residues. Germline V lookup: CDR1 MNHEY, CDR2 SMNVEV (reference sequence). The CDR3 coding sequence is TGTGCCAGCAGTTCACAGGGGCAAGAGACCCAGTACTTC. This translates into CASSSQGQETQYF.

The chain joins TRBV6-1 to TRBJ2-7; no definite D call. CDR3 size: 12 residues. Germline V gene lookup returns CDR1 MNHNS and CDR2 SASEGT. The V and J ends lost 1 base and 6 bases respectively, with 7 bases between them. The CDR3 region has the DNA TGTGCCAGCAGTGAAGACTCCCGCGAGCAGTACTTC. It is translated as CASSEDSREQYF.

V is TRBV27 and J is TRBJ2-4; TRBD1 is a possible D gene (6 bases). Per the germline V gene, CDR1 is MNHEY and CDR2 is SMNVEV (reference sequence). With 5 bases removed from V and 1 base from J, the gap between germline ends came to 9 bases. CDR3 length: 14 residues. CDR3 sequence reads: CASSPQGAKNIQYF. CDR3 nucleotides: TGTGCCAGCAGTCCGCAGGGGGCCAAAAACATTCAGTACTTC.

J is TRBJ2-2 and V is TRBV4-2, with 7 nucleotides matching TRBD1. Losses at the gene ends were 4 bases for V and 4 bases for J; bases not matched to a gene: 21. The CDR3 contains 20 residues. Germline CDR1 LGHNA, CDR2 YNFKEQ. The CDR3 loop reads CASSPATLGPRDRVTGELFF. The CDR3 nucleotides are TGTGCCAGCAGCCCCGCGACTTTAGGGCCACGCGACAGGGTCACCGGGGAGCTGTTTTTT.